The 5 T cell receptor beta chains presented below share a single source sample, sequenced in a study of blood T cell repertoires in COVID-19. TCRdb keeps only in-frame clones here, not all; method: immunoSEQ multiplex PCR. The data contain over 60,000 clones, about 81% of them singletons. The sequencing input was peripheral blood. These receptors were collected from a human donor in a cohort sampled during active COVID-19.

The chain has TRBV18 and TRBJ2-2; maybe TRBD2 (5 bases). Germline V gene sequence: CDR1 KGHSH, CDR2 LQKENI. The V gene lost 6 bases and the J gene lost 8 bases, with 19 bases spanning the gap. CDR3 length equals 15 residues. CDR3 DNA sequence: TGTGCCAGCTCCGGAAGGACTGAATACTTGGGGGAGCTGTTTTTT. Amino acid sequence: CASSGRTEYLGELFF.

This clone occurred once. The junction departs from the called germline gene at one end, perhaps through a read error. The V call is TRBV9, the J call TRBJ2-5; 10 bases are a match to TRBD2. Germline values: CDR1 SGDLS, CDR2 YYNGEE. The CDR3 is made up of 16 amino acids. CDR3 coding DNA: TGTGCCAGCAGTGTAGCGGGAGGCTATAGCCAAGAGACCCAGTACTTC. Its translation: CASSVAGGYSQETQYF.

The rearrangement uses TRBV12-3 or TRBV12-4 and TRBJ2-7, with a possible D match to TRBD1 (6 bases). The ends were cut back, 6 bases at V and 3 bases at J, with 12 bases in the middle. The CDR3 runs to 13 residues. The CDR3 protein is CASRQGTGYEQYF. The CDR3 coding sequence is TGTGCCAGCAGGCAGGGGACGGGCTACGAGCAGTACTTC.

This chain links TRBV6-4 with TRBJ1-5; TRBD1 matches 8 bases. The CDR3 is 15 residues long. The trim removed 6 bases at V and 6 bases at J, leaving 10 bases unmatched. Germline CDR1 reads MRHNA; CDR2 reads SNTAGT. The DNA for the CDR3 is TGTGCCAGCAGGGGGAACAGGGGGTTTGGTCAGCCCCAGCATTTT. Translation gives CASRGNRGFGQPQHF.

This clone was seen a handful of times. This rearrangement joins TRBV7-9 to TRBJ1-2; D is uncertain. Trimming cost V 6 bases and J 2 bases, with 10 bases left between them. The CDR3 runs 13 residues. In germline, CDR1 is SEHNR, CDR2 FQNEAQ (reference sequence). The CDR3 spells CASRGEGNYGYTF. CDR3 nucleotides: TGTGCCAGCAGGGGAGAAGGAAACTATGGCTACACCTTC.